This T cell receptor (beta chain) was documented in a study of shared clonotypes between healthy human individuals. The study ran the assay at deep level. TCRdb's table, derived via immunoSEQ multiplex PCR, lists solely in-frame clones and lacks some. The sample has under 600,000 clones; around 77% are singletons. In this sample, this clone turned up many times. From germline, CDR1 is MNHNY and CDR2 SVGAGI (reference sequence). CDR3 size: 15 residues. V lost 6 bases to trimming and J lost 3 bases; unmatched junction nucleotides: 8. This sequence was found in a woman aged 35 to 49 in good health. Some clones in this sample may be carry-over from other donors' samples. The chain links TRBV6-6 to TRBJ2-7, with TRBD1 identical over 10 bases. Sequenced sample: PBMCs. The CDR3 is CASSIRTGGRYEQYF. The CDR3 DNA reads as TGTGCCAGCAGCATCAGGACAGGGGGGCGCTACGAGCAGTACTTC.